A single sample gave rise to the 15 T cell receptor beta chains below, sequenced in a study of T cell responses to AZD1222 COVID-19 vaccine. Sequencing used immunoSEQ multiplex PCR; TCRdb keeps in-frame clones, though not all of them. In the table there are roughly 150,000 clones, 90% of which are singletons. Sequences were derived from peripheral blood, sampled 28 days after the second AZD1222 dose. All receptors derive from an adult who received the AZD1222 COVID-19 vaccine.

The V and J genes are TRBV30 and TRBJ1-5; a weak D match, TRBD1 (5 bases). The germline gives CDR1 GTSNPN, CDR2 SVGIG (reference sequence). CDR3 length: 15 residues. V was shortened by 3 bases and J by 2 bases, with 14 bases between the two germline ends. CDR3 in DNA: TGTGCCTGGAGCACAGGTTCATCGGGCAATCAGCCCCAGCATTTT. Amino acids: CAWSTGSSGNQPQHF.

The chain carries TRBV4-3 and TRBJ2-7; 7 bases fit TRBD1. Germline V CDR1 and CDR2: LGHNA, YSLEER. The CDR3 extends over 16 amino acids. The trim removed 0 bases at V and 5 bases at J, leaving 10 bases unmatched. CDR3 in amino acids: CASSQDQQGLRNEQYF. The CDR3 DNA is TGCGCCAGCAGCCAAGATCAACAGGGGCTCCGAAACGAGCAGTACTTC.

V is TRBV7-6 and J is TRBJ1-5; D gene ambiguous. CDR1 is SGHVS, CDR2 FNYEAQ, per germline. The length of the CDR3 is 13 residues. V lost 5 bases to trimming and J lost 1 base, with 6 bases between them. CDR3 region: CASSQQSNQPQHF. Written as DNA, the CDR3 is TGTGCCAGCAGCCAGCAGAGCAATCAGCCCCAGCATTTT.

The rearrangement joins TRBV28 to TRBJ2-7, with D possibly being TRBD1 or TRBD2 (7 bases each). V lost 3 bases and J lost 1, with 19 bases in between. This CDR3 is built from 17 residues. The germline CDR1 and CDR2 sequences are MDHEN and SYDVKM. The CDR3 sequence: CASSLTLHRGGSYEQYF. The CDR3 coding sequence is TGTGCCAGCAGTTTGACCCTACACAGGGGAGGGTCCTACGAGCAGTACTTC.

The gene calls are TRBV18 and TRBJ1-2; TRBD1 matches 8 bases. J gave up 4 bases and V 4 bases, and 8 bases lay outside the gene matches. From germline, CDR1 is KGHSH and CDR2 LQKENI. CDR3 length: 15 amino acids. The CDR3, as DNA: TGTGCCAGCTCACTCCTTCAGGGGGCACTCTATGGCTACACCTTC. Translation: CASSLLQGALYGYTF.

The rearrangement joins TRBV6-5 to TRBJ2-2; a possible D gene is TRBD1 (6 bases). Germline lookup yields CDR1 MNHEY and CDR2 SVGAGI. Trimming took off 7 bases at V and 7 bases at J, with 16 bases between the two ends. The CDR3 covers 14 residues. The CDR3 DNA reads as TGTGCCAGCACAGGACAGCTCGGGGTCGGGGAGCTGTTTTTT. Translation: CASTGQLGVGELFF.

The rearrangement uses TRBV5-4 and TRBJ1-1; 7 bases agree with TRBD1. Germline V gene lookup returns CDR1 SGHNT and CDR2 YYREEE (reference sequence). The V and J ends lost 2 bases and 3 bases, in that order; junction bases with no gene match: 7. The CDR3 length is 15 residues. Written as DNA, the CDR3 is TGTGCCAGCAGCTTTGGGGGACAGATTGACACTGAAGCTTTCTTT. Translating it yields CASSFGGQIDTEAFF.

The rearrangement links TRBV28 to TRBJ1-2; TRBD1 matches 7 bases. Germline trimming cut 4 bases from V and 4 bases from J; bases unmatched to any gene: 6. Looked up from germline, CDR1 is MDHEN and CDR2 is SYDVKM. This CDR3 spans 14 amino acids. The CDR3 bases are TGTGCCAGCAGTTCGGACAGGTTCACCTATGGCTACACCTTC. Protein sequence: CASSSDRFTYGYTF.

The chain carries TRBV6-5 and TRBJ1-6; 9 bases are a match to TRBD1. Per the germline V gene, CDR1 is MNHEY and CDR2 is SVGAGI. Trimming took 4 bases from V and 6 from J; bases not matched to a gene: 7. The CDR3 is 16 residues long. The CDR3 is CASSWNGDRVNSPLHF. Written as DNA, the CDR3 is TGTGCCAGCAGTTGGAATGGGGACAGGGTTAATTCACCCCTCCACTTT.

A single count supports this clone. The CDR3 region is CAWRGRAYEQYF. The CDR3 coding sequence is TGTGCCTGGAGAGGCAGGGCCTACGAGCAGTACTTC. The gene calls are TRBV30 and TRBJ2-7, with D possibly being TRBD1 (5 bases). Germline CDR1 reads GTSNPN; CDR2 reads SVGIG (reference sequence). There are 12 residues in the CDR3. Trimming stripped 3 bases from V and 2 bases from J, with 8 bases between.

The chain links TRBV28 to TRBJ1-6, with a weak D call TRBD1 (5 bases). The CDR3 runs to 14 residues. Germline-derived CDR1 and CDR2 are MDHEN and SYDVKM. V lost 5 bases to trimming and J lost 11 bases, with 16 bases between them. The CDR3 nucleotides read TGTGCCAGCAGTCCCTTCCGACAGCAGGCACCCCTCCACTTT. It is translated as CASSPFRQQAPLHF.

The chain recombines TRBV11-1 with TRBJ2-2; D gene unclear. Germline lookup yields CDR1 SGHAT and CDR2 FQDESV (reference sequence). V was pared by 5 bases and J by 8 bases, with 12 bases between. The CDR3 is 13 amino acids. The CDR3 DNA reads TGTGCCAGCAGCCCCGGAAAGAGGGGGGAGCTGTTTTTT. It is translated as CASSPGKRGELFF.

The chain uses TRBV12-3 or TRBV12-4 and TRBJ2-7; 10 nucleotides agree with TRBD1. V was clipped by 5 bases and J by 7 bases; unmatched bases: 5. The CDR3 runs to 13 residues. Here the CDR3 DNA reads TGTGCCAGCAGTATTGACAGGGGGCGGGAGCAGTACTTC. It is translated as CASSIDRGREQYF.

DNA of the CDR3: TGTGCCAGCAGTCGTACAGGGTCCTACAATGAGCAGTTCTTC. It specifies CASSRTGSYNEQFF. This chain uses TRBV7-2 with TRBJ2-1, with D perhaps matching TRBD1 (6 bases). The V gene's germline CDR1 is SGHTA and CDR2 FQGNSA. This CDR3 contains 14 residues. Trimming removed 6 bases from V and 1 base from J, with 10 bases in between.

J is TRBJ1-2 and V is TRBV30, with D hard to call. Per the germline V gene, CDR1 is GTSNPN and CDR2 is SVGIG (reference sequence). CDR3 length equals 12 residues. The V end was cut by 2 bases, the J end by 5 bases, with 9 bases between. The CDR3 protein is CAWSTDGYGYTF. Here the CDR3 DNA reads TGTGCCTGGAGTACGGACGGATATGGCTACACCTTC.